This T cell receptor (beta chain) was captured in a study of cytomegalovirus exposure and HLA in healthy donors. Study context: The study placed approximately 81% of its approximately 360 genotyped donors in the Caucasian-associated ancestry cluster.

With 60 Vbeta and 13 Jbeta primers, the PCR was carried out. The method was immunoSEQ multiplex PCR; TCRdb's version includes in-frame clones alone and lacks a portion of them. The data hold under 55,000 clones, with 73% observed a single time. A note on this clone: The antigen is undetermined.

Study findings and constraints: The study flagged roughly 150 TCR beta chains as cytomegalovirus-associated. The likely origin of a cluster of highly shared sequence variants was a sequencing artifact.

The receptor comes from a man between 18 and 35 years old in good health and CMV-seronegative. Sequencing was carried out using PBMCs.

CDR3 DNA sequence: TGTGCCAGCAGCTTTGAATGCGCAGGCACTGAAGCTTTCTTT. Translation: CASSFECAGTEAFF. The V gene is TRBV12-1, the J gene TRBJ1-1; the D call TRBD1 from the table was never checked on the DNA. TRBV12-1 is designated a pseudogene. CDR3 length equals 14 residues.